This T cell receptor (beta chain) was captured by sequencing in a study of tissue T cells after allogeneic stem cell transplantation. Documented time point: mouse harvest day 7 after allogeneic transplant. Mouse grafts combined 10^7 T-cell-depleted bone marrow cells with 10^6 splenic CD5+ T cells. B6 (H2b) cells into BALB/c (H2d) mice; tissues taken at day 7 or 14. In the case of this clone: No antigen is known for it. Gene and germline names: mouse. The CDR3 end falls 1 residue outside the read, so it is completed with the germline J gene.

Sequencing of TCRbeta CDR3 at survey depth gave sequences and template counts. Method: immunoSEQ multiplex PCR; TCRdb's copy keeps in-frame clones and lacks some. The sample records over 6,500 clones, 45% to 55% being singletons. Germline V gene lookup returns CDR1 SGHSA and CDR2 FRNQAP. The CDR3 has 14 amino acids. Trimming removed 0 bases from V and 7 bases from J, with 11 bases in between. Notes on the study in general: Anatomically similar tissues had similar TCR repertoires within each patient. Sampling depth was limited, and the cohort was small and clinically varied.

The clonotype was recovered from a female BALB/c mouse given C57BL/6 T cells with graft-versus-host disease after an allogeneic hematopoietic cell transplant. Sample: lymph node tissue. The chain joins TRBV16 to TRBJ2-4, with D perhaps being TRBD1 or TRBD2 (5 bases each). The covered CDR3 bases are TGTGCAAGCAGCTTAGAGGGGACCGCTGACACCTTGTAC. Residues: CASSLEGTADTLY. Given in full, the CDR3 is CASSLEGTADTLYF.